The T cell receptor (beta chain) described here comes from a study of cytomegalovirus exposure and HLA in healthy donors. Study-level findings and limits: A later analysis showed TCR association rates differing by HLA locus, peaking at DRB1 and lowest at HLA-C. Among TCR beta chains, those listed as cytomegalovirus-associated numbered over 150. Researchers reported that a few CMV-associated chains were confirmed in vitro as CMV antigen-specific.

Remarks on this clone: Its cognate antigen is unknown.

The CDR3 has 17 residues. V lost 4 bases and J lost 1, with 18 bases in between. The germline CDR1 and CDR2 sequences are SGHTS and YDEGEE. A multiplex PCR was run with 60 Vbeta primers and 13 Jbeta primers. In the authors' methods: Later, 80 million or so unique TCR beta chains were counted in an analysis, and roughly 11 million of them were shared. This table comes from immunoSEQ multiplex PCR, and its TCRdb copy is limited to in-frame clones, with some not included. The DNA was the basis for D and trimming; V, J and clone size are from that table. The table shows over 80,000 clones, with about three quarters occurring only once.

V usage is TRBV5-8 and J usage is TRBJ2-4; D possibly corresponds to TRBD2 (5 bases). This sequence originates from a man aged 40-49 years in good health and CMV-seronegative. Sample: PBMCs. CDR3 in DNA: TGTGCCAGCAGCCTCTTGGCTACGGGGAATGCCAAAAACATTCAGTACTTC. Protein product: CASSLLATGNAKNIQYF.